The source of this T cell receptor (beta chain) is a study of shared clonotypes between healthy human individuals. As for this clone: What it binds is unknown.

Regarding the study as a whole: Sampling was confined to blood; repertoires within tissues likely differ. Non-shared clonotypes were found to have lower generation probabilities than the clonotypes that were shared by all four of the sorted-subset donors. Researchers found naive subsets generally carried larger estimated richness than memory subsets.

Only in-frame clones appear in the TCRdb table, and some are missing; sequencing was by immunoSEQ multiplex PCR. Of 1,500,000 or so clones in the sample, 98% to 99% were seen once. Healthy and HIV-negative, the adult donors had no recent acute infections or vaccinations. Germline trimming cut 4 bases from V and 1 base from J; bases unmatched to any gene: 7. The CDR3 is 15 residues long. Germline V gene lookup returns CDR1 SGHNT and CDR2 YYREEE (reference sequence). The sequence derives from a man under 40 in good health. Sequenced: naive CD4+ T cells sorted from blood. Stated subset: CD45RA+ positively selected. The chain joins TRBV5-4 to TRBJ1-2; the match to TRBD1 covers 7 bases. The CDR3 region has the DNA TGTGCCAGCAGCGTCCGGGACAGCTTTAACTATGGCTACACCTTC. Amino acid sequence: CASSVRDSFNYGYTF.